These 21 T cell receptor beta chains share one sample of origin, sequenced in a study of shared clonotypes between healthy human individuals. Assay: immunoSEQ multiplex PCR; the TCRdb copy retains only in-frame clones and omits some. Of a few hundred thousand clones detected, nearly 97% appear once; the ten largest clones hold less than 0.13%. CD45RO-negative CD8 cells positively selected for CCR7 made up the naive population, which excluded terminally differentiated effector memory CD45RA+ cells. The sequencing input was naive CD8+ T cells sorted from blood. The receptors stem from a woman in her 30s in good health.

This sequence joins TRBV6-1 and TRBJ2-3; D is undetermined. This CDR3 is 12 amino acids long. The germline V gene encodes CDR1 MNHNS and CDR2 SASEGT. Between the trimmed V and J ends, which lost 11 bases and 6 bases, there was a span of 15 bases. As DNA, the CDR3 is TGTGCCGTCCGCCCCCAACGCGATACGCAGTATTTT. Protein sequence: CAVRPQRDTQYF.

A note on this clone: Other DNA sequences of this sample code for an identical CDR3. The CDR3 DNA sequence: TGTGCCAGTAGTATTGTCGGTAGCTCCTACGAGCAGTACTTC. It is translated as CASSIVGSSYEQYF. V and J are TRBV19 and TRBJ2-7; D remains unclear. V gave up 3 bases and J gave up 0 bases, with 9 bases separating them. The germline V gene encodes CDR1 LNHDA and CDR2 SQIVND (reference sequence). The CDR3 is 14 amino acids.

This clone was observed a single time. The rearrangement joins TRBV28 to TRBJ2-1; D may be TRBD2 (5 bases). Trimming cost V 6 bases and J 0 bases, with 9 bases left between them. The CDR3 consists of 14 residues. Germline V gene sequence: CDR1 MDHEN, CDR2 SYDVKM. In DNA, the CDR3 is TGTGCCAGCAGGCTAGGGAGCTCCTACAATGAGCAGTTCTTC. This encodes CASRLGSSYNEQFF.

The chain is built from TRBV7-9 and TRBJ2-7, with 7 bases aligning to TRBD1. Per the germline V gene, CDR1 is SEHNR and CDR2 is FQNEAQ (reference sequence). The CDR3 totals 17 residues. The trim removed 0 bases at V and 0 bases at J, leaving 8 bases unmatched. The CDR3 is CASSLAPGQTFSYEQYF. Here the CDR3 DNA reads TGTGCCAGCAGCTTAGCCCCGGGACAGACCTTCTCCTACGAGCAGTACTTC.

The rearrangement joins TRBV13 to TRBJ2-7, with 7 bases fitting TRBD1. This CDR3 is 17 amino acids long. V shed 0 bases and J 3 bases; nucleotides not matched to a gene: 11. Germline-derived CDR1 and CDR2 are PRHDT and FYEKMQ (reference sequence). Written as DNA, the CDR3 is TGTGCCAGCAGCTTAGGCCTTTGGGGACAGAGGAACTACGAGCAGTACTTC. Translating it yields CASSLGLWGQRNYEQYF.

This chain connects TRBV10-3 to TRBJ1-5, with D tentatively TRBD1 (6 bases). The CDR3 sequence is 13 residues long. The germline CDR1 and CDR2 sequences are ENHRY and SYGVKD. The V end lost 7 bases, the J end lost 3 bases, and 10 bases lay between the germline ends. CDR3 nucleotides: TGTGCCATCAAAGGGGGGGTCAATCAGCCCCAGCATTTT. It codes for CAIKGGVNQPQHF.

The table lists this clone with a few counts. This CDR3 is also generated by other DNA sequences in the sample. This chain links TRBV19 with TRBJ2-7; 11 bases are shared with TRBD1. The CDR3 contains 14 residues. V was clipped by 8 bases and J by 3 bases; unmatched bases: 6. The germline V gene has CDR1 LNHDA and CDR2 SQIVND (reference sequence). The CDR3 spells CASSPGTGGYEQYF. The CDR3 DNA is TGTGCCAGTTCACCCGGGACAGGGGGCTACGAGCAGTACTTC. Variable domain in full (rest from reference TRBV19 and TRBJ2-7): DGGITQSPKYLFRKEGQNVTLSCEQNLNHDAMYWYRQDPGQGLRLIYYSQIVNDFQKGDIAEGYSVSREKKESFPLTVTSAQKNPTAFYLCASSPGTGGYEQYFGPGTRLTVT.

V usage is TRBV5-1 and J usage is TRBJ2-7; the D gene is possibly TRBD2 (6 bases). The germline CDR1 and CDR2 sequences are SGHRS and YFSETQ. CDR3 length equals 17 residues. V gave up 4 bases and J gave up 5 bases, with 25 bases separating them. The CDR3 DNA reads as TGCGCCAGCAGCCCTCGACTAGGAGCGAGGGAAAGTAACGAGCAGTACTTC. Amino acid sequence: CASSPRLGARESNEQYF.

The CDR3 nucleotides are TGTGCCAGCAGCACAAGACTAGCGGGAGTTCAGGATACGCAGTATTTT. As protein: CASSTRLAGVQDTQYF. The gene calls are TRBV9 and TRBJ2-3, with 12 bases fitting TRBD2. The CDR3 is 16 residues long. The junction had 9 bases not matched to a gene; V was cut back by 4 bases and J by 6 bases. Germline CDR1 is SGDLS and CDR2 is YYNGEE.

The chain joins TRBV6-5 to TRBJ2-2, with D maybe TRBD1 (5 bases). Per germline, CDR1 MNHEY and CDR2 SVGAGI. The ends were cut back, 2 bases at V and 3 bases at J, with 10 bases in the middle. The CDR3 is 15 amino acids. This chain's CDR3 is CASSYQGLDTGELFF. CDR3 in DNA: TGTGCCAGCAGTTACCAGGGTCTCGACACCGGGGAGCTGTTTTTT.

This clone has more than one count but fewer than ten. V is TRBV7-6 and J is TRBJ2-2, with D perhaps being TRBD1 or TRBD2 (5 bases each). Trimming stripped 4 bases from V and 2 bases from J, with 8 bases between. The CDR3 is 14 residues long. Germline lookup yields CDR1 SGHVS and CDR2 FNYEAQ. CDR3 sequence (DNA): TGTGCCAGCAGCTCGGGGCTAAACACCGGGGAGCTGTTTTTT. Amino acid sequence: CASSSGLNTGELFF. Looking up the rest from reference TRBV7-6 and TRBJ2-2 gives the full variable domain: GAGVSQSPRYKVTKRGQDVALRCDPISGHVSLYWYRQALGQGPEFLTYFNYEAQQDKSGLPNDRFSAERPEGSISTLTIQRTEQRDSAMYRCASSSGLNTGELFFGEGSRLTVL.

The J gene is TRBJ2-5, the V gene TRBV28; TRBD2 matches 9 bases. Germline CDR1 and CDR2: MDHEN and SYDVKM. Trimming at V came to 7 bases and at J to 11 bases, leaving 11 bases not matched to a gene. This CDR3 spans 13 amino acids. The CDR3 DNA reads as TGTGCCAGCACGGGACTAGCACTTCTGGAGCAGTACTTC. Encoded protein: CASTGLALLEQYF.

Worth noting for this clone: Distinct nucleotide sequences in the sample also encode this CDR3. The chain couples TRBV11-3 to TRBJ2-5; 9 bases are shared with TRBD2. Per germline, CDR1 SGHNT and CDR2 YENEEA. V shed 5 bases, J shed 5 bases, and the junction held 9 bases outside the gene matches. The CDR3 has 15 amino acids. In DNA, the CDR3 is TGTGCCAGCAGCCGGAGTAGCGGGAGAGGTGAGACCCAGTACTTC. Translated: CASSRSSGRGETQYF.

The gene calls are TRBV2 and TRBJ2-2, with 7 bases fitting TRBD2. Germline V gene sequence: CDR1 SNHLY, CDR2 FYNNEI. The CDR3 extends over 16 amino acids. V gave up 1 base and J gave up 3 bases; unmatched junction bases: 5. The CDR3 region has the DNA TGTGCCAGCAGTGAAGACGGGAGGATGGACACCGGGGAGCTGTTTTTT. Translating gives CASSEDGRMDTGELFF.

V is TRBV14 and J is TRBJ2-7, with 11 nucleotides matching TRBD1. V shed 6 bases and J 4 bases; nucleotides not matched to a gene: 8. Germline CDR1 is SGHDN and CDR2 is FVKESK. The CDR3 covers 15 residues. Here the CDR3 DNA reads TGTGCCAGCAGTCCTGGACAGGGGGCTTTGTACGAGCAGTACTTC. It encodes CASSPGQGALYEQYF.

This sequence joins TRBV5-4 and TRBJ2-3; D unresolved. The CDR3 length is 14 residues. Germline values: CDR1 SGHNT, CDR2 YYREEE (reference sequence). V was trimmed by 4 bases and J by 0 bases, leaving 9 bases between them. The DNA of the CDR3 is TGTGCCAGCAGCCCGGTTGGGAGCACAGATACGCAGTATTTT. Its translation: CASSPVGSTDTQYF.

The chain carries TRBV27 and TRBJ1-1, with no clear D. Trimming took 6 bases from V and 3 from J, leaving 11 bases between them. Per germline, CDR1 MNHEY and CDR2 SMNVEV (reference sequence). This CDR3 is built from 13 residues. The DNA of the CDR3 is TGTGCCAGCAGCAAGGTCACGGACACTGAAGCTTTCTTT. Its protein product is CASSKVTDTEAFF.

This clone was observed once. The chain links TRBV5-4 to TRBJ2-7, with D perhaps TRBD1 or TRBD2 (5 bases each). Deletions cut 2 bases from V and 3 bases from J, with 15 bases between. The length of the CDR3 is 15 residues. Germline V gives CDR1 SGHNT, CDR2 YYREEE (reference sequence). CDR3 coding DNA: TGTGCCAGCAGCTTATTCCGGGACGGTCTCTACGAGCAGTACTTC. Protein: CASSLFRDGLYEQYF.

In nucleotides, the CDR3 is TGTGCCAGCAGTGAAGCTTGGGATGCCCTGGGCGGCTACACCTTC. Its protein product is CASSEAWDALGGYTF. This chain joins TRBV2 and TRBJ1-2; D not resolved. The CDR3 has 15 residues. The germline CDR1 and CDR2 sequences are SNHLY and FYNNEI. V was cut by 0 bases and J by 8 bases, with 16 bases left in between.

The chain uses TRBV5-6 and TRBJ1-1; D call uncertain. This CDR3 spans 13 amino acids. Trimming left V 0 bases short and J 4 bases short, with 7 bases between. Germline assignment: CDR1 SGHDT and CDR2 YYEEEE. CDR3 nucleotide sequence: TGTGCCAGCAGCTTGGAAGAATCCACTGAAGCTTTCTTT. Translating gives CASSLEESTEAFF.

This chain connects TRBV7-6 to TRBJ2-7; 11 bases are a match to TRBD1. CDR1 is SGHVS and CDR2 is FNYEAQ in the germline V gene. This CDR3 contains 16 residues. V shed 5 bases and J 3 bases; nucleotides not matched to a gene: 9. The CDR3 spells CASSLQDRGRLYEQYF. CDR3 bases: TGTGCCAGCAGCCTACAGGACAGGGGGCGTCTCTACGAGCAGTACTTC.